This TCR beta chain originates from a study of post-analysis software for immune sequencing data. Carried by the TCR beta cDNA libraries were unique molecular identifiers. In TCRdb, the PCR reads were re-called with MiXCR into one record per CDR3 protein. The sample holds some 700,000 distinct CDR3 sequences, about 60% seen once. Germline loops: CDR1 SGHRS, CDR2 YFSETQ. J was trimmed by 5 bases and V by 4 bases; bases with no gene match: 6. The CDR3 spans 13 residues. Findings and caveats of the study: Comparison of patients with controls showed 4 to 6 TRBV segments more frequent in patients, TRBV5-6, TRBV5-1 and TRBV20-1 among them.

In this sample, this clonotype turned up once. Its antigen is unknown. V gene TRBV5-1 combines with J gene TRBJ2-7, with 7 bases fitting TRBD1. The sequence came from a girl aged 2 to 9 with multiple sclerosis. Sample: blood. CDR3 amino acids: CASSPATGDEQYF. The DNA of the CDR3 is TGCGCCAGCAGCCCCGCAACAGGGGACGAGCAGTACTTC.